This TCR beta chain was identified in a study of memory CD4+ T cells and cytomegalovirus serostatus. Study as a whole: Donors were healthy Belgian adults, 10 or so CMV seropositive and under 30 seronegative.

The sort gate was single viable CD3+CD4+CD8-CD45RO+ cells for memory CD4+ T cells. CD4+ T cells were isolated by positive magnetic selection. Study processing details: Out-of-frame sequences were removed, leaving 2 million to 2.5 million distinct TCRbeta sequences. Clones were read by immunoSEQ multiplex PCR, and TCRdb kept only the in-frame ones, dropping some. V, J and clone size were drawn from that table, and D and trimming were deduced from the DNA. Of roughly 39,000 clones in the sample, around 84% were seen once. Notes on the study in general: Suggested: most of the CMV-linked TCR signature lies in CD4+ memory cells.

With regard to this clone: Its antigen is not known.

Germline CDR1 and CDR2: MNHNY and SVGAGI (reference sequence). The V end was cut by 5 bases, the J end by 6 bases, with 6 bases between. The CDR3 consists of 11 residues. V gene TRBV6-6 combines with J gene TRBJ2-3, with D possibly being TRBD2 (6 bases). The receptor's source is an adult in good health and CMV-seronegative. The sample was memory CD4+ T cells from blood. The chain's CDR3 is CASSSGDTQYF. CDR3 coding DNA: TGTGCCAGCAGTAGCGGGGATACGCAGTATTTT.